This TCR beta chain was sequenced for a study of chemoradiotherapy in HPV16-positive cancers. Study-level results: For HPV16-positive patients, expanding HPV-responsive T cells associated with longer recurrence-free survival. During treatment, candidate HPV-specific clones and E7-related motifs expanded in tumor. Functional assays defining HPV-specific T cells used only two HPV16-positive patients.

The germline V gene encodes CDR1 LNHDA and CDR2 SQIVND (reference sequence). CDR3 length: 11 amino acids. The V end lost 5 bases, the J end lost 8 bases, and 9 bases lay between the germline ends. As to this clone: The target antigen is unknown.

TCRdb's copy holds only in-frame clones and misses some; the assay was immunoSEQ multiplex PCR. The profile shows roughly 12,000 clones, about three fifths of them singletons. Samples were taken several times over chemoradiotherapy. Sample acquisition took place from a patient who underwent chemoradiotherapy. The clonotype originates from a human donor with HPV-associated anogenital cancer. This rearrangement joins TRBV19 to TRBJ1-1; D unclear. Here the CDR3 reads CASSHGIEAFF. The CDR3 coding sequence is TGTGCCAGTAGTCACGGGATAGAAGCTTTCTTT. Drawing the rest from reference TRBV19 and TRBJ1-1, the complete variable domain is DGGITQSPKYLFRKEGQNVTLSCEQNLNHDAMYWYRQDPGQGLRLIYYSQIVNDFQKGDIAEGYSVSREKKESFPLTVTSAQKNPTAFYLCASSHGIEAFFGQGTRLTVV.